This TCR beta chain emerged from a study of T cells after yellow fever vaccination (dated by TCRdb to the late 2010s). A note on the overall study: The SMART-Seq v4 Ultra Low Input RNA kit was used to prepare libraries from fractions with low cell numbers. Bulk TCR alpha and beta repertoires were sequenced longitudinally to track T-cell clones before and after primary and booster YFV17D yellow fever vaccination. The cohort comprised two healthy male donors, one aged 18 to 29 and one aged 30 to 40 years. Blood was collected at multiple timepoints before and after primary and secondary immunization, and bulk PBMC replicates and cell subsets were isolated.

Synthesis of TCR cDNA relied on 5'RACE template switching, a step that introduced a universal primer site along with unique molecular identifiers. Priming for cDNA synthesis came from both the TCR alpha and TCR beta constant segments. Two PCR steps were used to amplify libraries, with sample barcodes and sequencing adapters being added in the second step. Sequencing of libraries was performed on Illumina HiSeq 2500 (2x100 bp) or NovaSeq (2x150 bp). The paper's data handling went like this. MIGEC handled demultiplexing of reads and collapsing into UMI consensus sequences, while MiXCR performed V(D)J alignment. Using edgeR on replicate PBMC samples, clonotypes were called vaccine-responding if FDR was below 0.01 and the log2 fold change was above 5 up to day 15. Bulk clonotypes were assigned CD4 or CD8 identity according to which sequenced CD4 or CD8 repertoire held them at higher abundance. TCRdb applied fastp at Q25 and MiXCR to the public reads, then kept only in-frame beta chains. Duplicate CDR3 protein sequences are folded into a single record with the most common DNA and genes. TCRdb's processing, not the authors', yielded these V and J calls. The sample has about 580,000 distinct CDR3 sequences on record, less than 20% of them singletons. The top ten hold around a sixth of the sample.

Broad study findings and their caveats: Compared with the primary T-cell response, the secondary T-cell response was weaker but faster, peaking on day 5 rather than day 15. After the booster, most of the clones that had expanded following primary vaccination were detected again (roughly 97% of CD4 and roughly 90% of CD8), which suggests that memory was broadly maintained. A small share of clonotypes occurred in both CD4 and CD8 compartments, likely arising from convergent recombination. The study included only a couple of donors, which limits how far the findings can be generalized. Computational filtering was required because FACS-sorted repertoires could contain abundant contaminating clonotypes from the bulk population.

Taken with the paper, the label for treatment or condition translates to: live attenuated yellow fever vaccine strain. At each blood-draw timepoint, two biological replicates of bulk PBMCs were collected. PBMCs were isolated from peripheral blood using a standard Ficoll-Paque protocol. RNA was extracted with TriZol from bulk PBMCs, CD4 and CD8 fractions, and dextramer-positive and dextramer-negative fractions. As concerns this clonotype: It lacks a known antigen. No clone much larger than this one lies a single base away; base qualities are absent.

CDR1 and CDR2 (MNHNY, SVGAGI) derive from the germline V gene (reference sequence). The CDR3 starts with the cysteine, ends with the phenylalanine, and has 13 residues. Of all the DNA, just the CDR3 is kept, 39 bases in frame from base 1. V is cut by 4 bases and J by 4 bases, and the space between the germline ends is 8 bases. The chain uses TRBV6-6 and TRBJ2-1, with the D segment identity uncertain. This clonotype originated in a man between 18 and 35 years old who received the YFV17D yellow fever vaccine. This sample comprised PBMCs, obtained 5 to 6 days after the first yellow fever vaccination. The CDR3: CASSWAEYNEQFF. The nucleotides read TGTGCCAGCAGTTGGGCGGAATACAATGAGCAGTTCTTC.